The 17 T cell receptor beta chains listed next were all sequenced from one sample in a study of T-cell reconstitution after alpha-beta-depleted transplantation in children (dated by TCRdb to the mid-2010s). The receptor library was made with PCR. TCRdb names Illumina HiSeq 2500 as the instrument used. TCR library preparation used molecular barcoding, with unique molecular identifiers applied to normalize quantification of the TCRbeta repertoire. Using fastp trimming at Q25 and MiXCR clonotype assembly, TCRdb reanalyzed the public sequencing data and kept in-frame beta chains. All rows with the same CDR3 protein become a single entry with the most common DNA and genes. The sample table lists tens of thousands of distinct CDR3 sequences, about 7% of them with a count of one. The ten largest clones add up to 2% to 3% of the sample. This specimen was PBMCs from the stem cell graft donor, taken from the stem cell graft. The receptors originated from a human donor who donated a stem cell graft to a child with acute lymphoblastic leukemia.

This clonotype was recorded many times. V and J are TRBV9 and TRBJ2-1; 7 nucleotides match TRBD1. With V trimmed by 3 bases and J by 1 base, 7 bases remained unmatched. The CDR3 is 16 residues long. The germline V gene encodes CDR1 SGDLS and CDR2 YYNGEE. CDR3 nucleotide sequence: TGTGCCAGCAGCGAGACAGGGAAGAGGTCCTACAATGAGCAGTTCTTC. As protein: CASSETGKRSYNEQFF.

This clonotype was observed at least ten times. This chain connects TRBV4-3 to TRBJ1-5, with unresolved D. The CDR3 runs 15 residues. V was clipped by 0 bases and J by 2 bases, with 8 bases between them. Germline V lookup: CDR1 LGHNA, CDR2 YSLEER. CDR3 loop: CASSQDNGGNQPQHF. The CDR3 DNA is TGCGCCAGCAGCCAAGATAACGGTGGCAATCAGCCCCAGCATTTT.

There are many counts of this clonotype. The DNA of the CDR3 is TGTGGATCGGGGCAGGGTTACGAGCAGTACTTC. This sequence encodes CGSGQGYEQYF. The V call is TRBV11-2, the J call TRBJ2-7; possibly TRBD1 or TRBD2 for D (5 bases each). Per the germline V gene, CDR1 is SGHAT and CDR2 is FQNNGV. CDR3 length: 11 residues. Variable domain in full (rest from reference TRBV11-2 and TRBJ2-7): EAGVAQSPRYKIIEKRQSVAFWCNPISGHATLYWYQQILGQGPKLLIQFQNNGVVDDSQLPKDRFSAERLKGVDSTLKIQPAKLEDSAVYLCGSGQGYEQYFGPGTRLTVT.

This clonotype was counted ten times or more. This chain connects TRBV7-9 to TRBJ2-3; 10 bases agree with TRBD1. The V gene end was trimmed by 5 bases and the J gene end by 0 bases; junction bases not matched to a gene: 2. The germline V gene encodes CDR1 SEHNR and CDR2 FQNEAQ (reference sequence). The CDR3 totals 15 residues. CDR3 bases: TGTGCCAGCAGCCGGACAGGGGGTAGCACAGATACGCAGTATTTT. This gives the protein CASSRTGGSTDTQYF.

Many counts were recorded for this clonotype. CDR3 protein: CAIRGGSSTDTQYF. CDR3 bases: TGTGCCATCAGGGGGGGGTCCTCCACAGATACGCAGTATTTT. This chain uses TRBV10-3 with TRBJ2-3, with 7 positions matching TRBD2. V shed 6 bases, J shed 2 bases, and the junction held 5 bases outside the gene matches. Germline assignment: CDR1 ENHRY and CDR2 SYGVKD. The CDR3 extends over 14 amino acids.

This clonotype was seen at least ten times. The chain uses TRBV29-1 and TRBJ2-7; no firm D call. CDR3 length equals 12 residues. Trimming took off 3 bases at V and 5 bases at J, with 11 bases between the two ends. The germline gives CDR1 SQVTM, CDR2 ANQGSEA. The CDR3 sequence: CSVDMGSNEQYF. The CDR3 DNA is TGCAGCGTTGATATGGGTTCCAACGAGCAGTACTTC.

This clonotype was seen repeatedly, ten times or more. V gene TRBV6-5 combines with J gene TRBJ1-5; a weak D match, TRBD1 (5 bases). Trimming shortened V by 4 bases and J by 2 bases, and 15 bases separated the two germline ends. Germline CDR1 is MNHEY and CDR2 is SVGAGI. CDR3 length: 16 amino acids. CDR3 sequence (DNA): TGTGCCAGCAGTTCGGGGGGAACAGGCGGCAATCAGCCCCAGCATTTT. Translated: CASSSGGTGGNQPQHF.

The sample holds a few counts of this clonotype. This chain joins TRBV5-1 and TRBJ2-5, with D perhaps given as TRBD1 or TRBD2 (7 bases each). Germline V CDR1 and CDR2: SGHRS, YFSETQ. CDR3 length: 17 residues. Trimming stripped 0 bases from V and 0 bases from J, with 15 bases between. CDR3 nucleotide sequence: TGCGCCAGCAGCTTGGGACCTCAGGGGGGGTACCAAGAGACCCAGTACTTC. Amino acids: CASSLGPQGGYQETQYF.

This clonotype was seen more than once but under ten times. V usage is TRBV10-3 and J usage is TRBJ1-3; D is undetermined. Trimming pared 8 bases from V and 0 bases from J, leaving 5 bases between. Germline V CDR1 and CDR2: ENHRY, SYGVKD. The CDR3 contains 12 residues. As DNA, the CDR3 is TGTGCCATCGGAAACTCTGGAAACACCATATATTTT. Amino acid sequence: CAIGNSGNTIYF.

This clonotype was observed a few times. This rearrangement joins TRBV6-1 to TRBJ1-5, with 7 bases aligning to TRBD1. Unmatched junction bases numbered 5, after V lost 6 bases and J lost 0 bases. Germline V gene sequence: CDR1 MNHNS, CDR2 SASEGT. This CDR3 has 15 residues. CDR3: CASRVTGDSNQPQHF. For the CDR3, the DNA is TGTGCCAGCAGGGTAACAGGGGATAGCAATCAGCCCCAGCATTTT.

This clonotype has ten or more counts. The J gene is TRBJ2-7, the V gene TRBV5-6; 11 nucleotides align to TRBD1. V was pared by 4 bases and J by 9 bases, with 6 bases of the junction left unmatched. This CDR3 is built from 13 residues. In germline, CDR1 is SGHDT, CDR2 YYEEEE. This chain's CDR3 is CASSDGTGGGQYF. In nucleotides, the CDR3 is TGTGCCAGCAGCGACGGGACAGGGGGAGGGCAGTACTTC. Full variable domain (missing parts from reference TRBV5-6 and TRBJ2-7): DAGVTQSPTHLIKTRGQQVTLRCSPKSGHDTVSWYQQALGQGPQFIFQYYEEEERQRGNFPDRFSGHQFPNYSSELNVNALLLGDSALYLCASSDGTGGGQYFGPGTRLTVT.

There are many counts of this clonotype. J is TRBJ2-7 and V is TRBV6-2 or TRBV6-3; TRBD2 might be the D (5 bases). Trimming left V 2 bases short and J 1 base short, with 9 bases between. The germline V gene has CDR1 MNHEY and CDR2 SVGEGT. The CDR3 runs 14 residues. DNA for the CDR3: TGTGCCAGCAGTTACGCAAGCGGTTCCTACGAGCAGTACTTC. Translation: CASSYASGSYEQYF.

The chain couples TRBV11-2 to TRBJ2-7; D might be TRBD1 or TRBD2, each matching 6 bases. Germline lookup yields CDR1 SGHAT and CDR2 FQNNGV. Trimming cost V 5 bases and J 2 bases, with 13 bases left between them. The CDR3 totals 14 residues. Here the CDR3 reads CASSQGGIAYEQYF. The CDR3 coding sequence is TGTGCCAGCAGCCAAGGGGGGATCGCCTACGAGCAGTACTTC.

This clonotype was seen a few times. The rearrangement joins TRBV10-2 to TRBJ2-5, with unresolved D. The germline gives CDR1 WSHSY, CDR2 SAAADI. Trimming left V 3 bases short and J 1 base short, with 9 bases between. The CDR3 length is 14 residues. CDR3 loop: CASSDLAAQETQYF. In nucleotides, the CDR3 is TGCGCCAGCAGTGATTTGGCAGCCCAAGAGACCCAGTACTTC.

This clonotype showed up many times. The chain joins TRBV7-2 to TRBJ1-2, with D possibly being TRBD1 (5 bases). The CDR3 runs 15 residues. Trimming left V 5 bases short and J 4 bases short, with 17 bases between. Germline lookup yields CDR1 SGHTA and CDR2 FQGNSA. The CDR3 is CASSEGWGSGYGYTF. The DNA for the CDR3 is TGTGCCAGCAGCGAGGGTTGGGGGTCGGGCTATGGCTACACCTTC.

This clonotype came up many times. The chain has TRBV7-3 and TRBJ1-1; no clear D gene. There are 15 residues in the CDR3. Trimming removed 5 bases at V and 3 bases at J, with 16 bases between. Germline V CDR1 and CDR2: SGHTA, FQGTGA. Here the CDR3 reads CASSPTMEDDTEAFF. The CDR3 nucleotides are TGTGCCAGCAGCCCTACCATGGAGGATGACACTGAAGCTTTCTTT. Full variable domain (outside the CDR3, taken from reference TRBV7-3 and TRBJ1-1): GAGVSQTPSNKVTEKGKYVELRCDPISGHTALYWYRQSLGQGPEFLIYFQGTGAADDSGLPNDRFFAVRPEGSVSTLKIQRTERGDSAVYLCASSPTMEDDTEAFFGQGTRLTVV.

The CDR3 protein is CASSLGRQGHSEAFF. The DNA for the CDR3 is TGTGCCAGCAGCTTGGGCAGGCAGGGCCACTCCGAAGCTTTCTTT. The chain combines TRBV7-8 with TRBJ1-1, with a possible D match to TRBD1 (5 bases). Per the germline V gene, CDR1 is SGHVS and CDR2 is FQNEAQ. The V end was cut by 3 bases, the J end by 8 bases, with 19 bases between. The CDR3 runs to 15 residues.